This T cell receptor beta chain is from a study of early T cells in non-severe SARS-CoV-2 infection. TCRdb re-called the 5' RACE reads with MiXCR, one entry per CDR3 protein. In the table there are tens of thousands of distinct CDR3 sequences, around 6.5% of which are singletons. This CDR3 contains 11 residues. Trimming removed 5 bases at V and 11 bases at J, with 12 bases between. Germline V gene sequence: CDR1 MGHDK, CDR2 SYGVNS. This chain connects TRBV25-1 to TRBJ1-1; a possible D gene is TRBD1 (5 bases). The sequence was obtained from an adult who was a healthcare worker with PCR-confirmed SARS-CoV-2 infection or an uninfected control (not recorded which). Source: whole blood, taken at baseline. The CDR3 region is CASSQGPGAFF. The CDR3 DNA is TGTGCCAGCAGTCAGGGACCGGGGGCTTTCTTT.